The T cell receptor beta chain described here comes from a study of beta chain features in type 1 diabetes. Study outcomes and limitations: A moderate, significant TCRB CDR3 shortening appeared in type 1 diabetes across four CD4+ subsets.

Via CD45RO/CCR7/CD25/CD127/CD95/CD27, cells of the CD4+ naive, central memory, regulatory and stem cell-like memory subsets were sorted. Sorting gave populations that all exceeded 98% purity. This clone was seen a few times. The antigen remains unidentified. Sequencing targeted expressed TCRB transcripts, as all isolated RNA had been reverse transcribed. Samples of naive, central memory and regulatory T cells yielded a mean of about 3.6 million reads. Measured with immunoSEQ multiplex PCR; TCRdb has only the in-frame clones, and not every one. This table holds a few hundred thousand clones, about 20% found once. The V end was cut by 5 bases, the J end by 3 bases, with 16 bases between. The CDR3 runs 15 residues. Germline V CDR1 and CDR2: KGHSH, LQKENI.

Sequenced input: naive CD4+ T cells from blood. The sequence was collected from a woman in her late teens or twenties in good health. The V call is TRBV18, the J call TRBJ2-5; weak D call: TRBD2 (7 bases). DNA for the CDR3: TGTGCCAGCTCATCGAACCGGGGGGCAAAAGAGACCCAGTACTTC. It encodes CASSSNRGAKETQYF. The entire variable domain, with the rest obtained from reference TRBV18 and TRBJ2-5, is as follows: NAGVMQNPRHLVRRRGQEARLRCSPMKGHSHVYWYRQLPEEGLKFMVYLQKENIIDESGMPKERFSAEFPKEGPSILRIQQVVRGDSAAYFCASSSNRGAKETQYFGPGTRLLVL.